This T cell receptor beta chain comes out of a study of blood T cell repertoires in COVID-19. Study-wide background: PBMCs, B-cell-depleted T cells, or T cells provided the cDNA or gDNA that made up the material.

Source study methods: Cell counts per sample came from amplifying reference gene primers. Clones were read by immunoSEQ multiplex PCR, and TCRdb kept only the in-frame ones, dropping some. That table is the source of V, J and clone size, and D and trimming were worked out from the DNA. This table has tens of thousands of clones, around 86% appearing once. The CDR3 contains 15 residues. Germline V gene sequence: CDR1 SGHNT, CDR2 YYREEE (reference sequence). The V and J ends lost 2 bases and 3 bases respectively, with 12 bases between them. The chain couples TRBV5-4 to TRBJ2-4, with D maybe TRBD2 (6 bases). The sequence was collected from a human donor in a cohort sampled during active COVID-19. Input material: peripheral blood. As DNA, the CDR3 is TGTGCCAGCAGCTTCCCGCGGGGCGGCAAAAACATTCAGTACTTC. Amino acid sequence: CASSFPRGGKNIQYF.